This entry lists 25 T cell receptor beta chains sequenced from one sample in a study of blood T cells in healthy people across ages. Next came a second PCR, run for about 6 to 12 cycles, which used a sample-barcoded 5' primer along with a J-beta primer mix. From the 5' RACE reads, TCRdb called clonotypes with MiXCR, one entry per CDR3 protein. Of about 1,400,000 distinct CDR3 sequences in the sample, about 40% are singletons; the top ten hold roughly 7.7%. Sample: blood. Source of these receptors: a woman aged 18 to 35 in good health.

There are a few counts of this clonotype. The chain is built from TRBV4-1 and TRBJ2-2, with 9 positions matching TRBD1. Per germline, CDR1 MGHRA and CDR2 YSYEKL. The CDR3 is 15 residues long. V was clipped by 4 bases and J by 7 bases; unmatched bases: 7. CDR3 in DNA: TGCGCCAGCAGCCTGCGGGACAGGGCTGTCGGGGAGCTGTTTTTT. Protein product: CASSLRDRAVGELFF.

The V gene is TRBV3-1, the J gene TRBJ1-6; tentative D call: TRBD1 (6 bases). Per the germline V gene, CDR1 is LGHDT and CDR2 is YNNKEL (reference sequence). The CDR3 consists of 15 residues. Trimming took off 6 bases at V and 5 bases at J, with 14 bases between the two ends. The DNA of the CDR3 is TGTGCCAGCAGGCTCCGGGACAAAGATAATTCACCCCTCCACTTT. Protein: CASRLRDKDNSPLHF.

This clonotype was observed a handful of times. The chain links TRBV20-1 to TRBJ2-7; weak D call: TRBD2 (7 bases). The CDR3 has 14 amino acids. Germline-derived CDR1 and CDR2 are DFQATT and SNEGSKA (reference sequence). The germline V and J ends were trimmed by 0 bases and 3 bases, with 12 bases remaining between them. The chain's CDR3 is CSARDLADSYEQYF. Here the CDR3 DNA reads TGCAGTGCTAGAGACCTAGCGGACAGCTACGAGCAGTACTTC.

This chain connects TRBV7-2 to TRBJ1-3; D uncertain. Between the trimmed V and J ends, which lost 1 base and 2 bases, there was a span of 18 bases. Germline-derived CDR1 and CDR2 are SGHTA and FQGNSA. CDR3 length equals 18 residues. CDR3: CASSLGGPSYGTGNTIYF. As DNA, the CDR3 is TGTGCCAGCAGCTTAGGAGGGCCCTCCTATGGAACTGGAAACACCATATATTTT.

The V gene is TRBV27, the J gene TRBJ2-7; TRBD2 matches 7 bases. The CDR3 covers 13 residues. CDR1 is MNHEY and CDR2 is SMNVEV in the germline V gene (reference sequence). Trimming at V came to 1 base and at J to 6 bases, leaving 3 bases not matched to a gene. CDR3 in amino acids: CASSLLAGVEQYF. The CDR3 bases are TGTGCCAGCAGTTTATTGGCGGGGGTCGAGCAGTACTTC.

The J gene is TRBJ2-3, the V gene TRBV12-3 or TRBV12-4; D unclear. The CDR3 consists of 15 residues. Trimming stripped 7 bases from V and 4 bases from J, with 18 bases between. The CDR3 is CASTHVDEGADTQYF. The CDR3 coding sequence is TGTGCCAGCACTCATGTGGACGAAGGCGCAGATACGCAGTATTTT.

The genes are TRBV27 and TRBJ1-2; 8 bases are a match to TRBD1. Germline V gene sequence: CDR1 MNHEY, CDR2 SMNVEV (reference sequence). The CDR3 is made up of 13 amino acids. With 7 bases clipped from V and 4 bases from J, the junction kept 5 bases outside the gene matches. The CDR3 region has the DNA TGTGCCAGCAAACCGGGACAGGCCTATGGCTACACCTTC. Translation gives CASKPGQAYGYTF.

The rearrangement links TRBV5-1 to TRBJ2-5; 11 bases fit TRBD2. This CDR3 spans 17 amino acids. The V and J ends lost 0 bases and 4 bases, in that order; junction bases with no gene match: 8. Per the germline V gene, CDR1 is SGHRS and CDR2 is YFSETQ. As DNA, the CDR3 is TGCGCCAGCAGCTTGGGAACTAGCGGGAGTGGAGTAGAGACCCAGTACTTC. Translation: CASSLGTSGSGVETQYF.

The chain links TRBV29-1 to TRBJ2-7; D might be TRBD1 or TRBD2, each matching 5 bases. The CDR3 loop spans 15 amino acids. Trimming shortened V by 0 bases and J by 0 bases, and 12 bases separated the two germline ends. Germline CDR1 and CDR2: SQVTM and ANQGSEA. CDR3 protein: CSVEDRDGASYEQYF. The CDR3 region has the DNA TGCAGCGTTGAAGATAGGGACGGGGCCTCCTACGAGCAGTACTTC.

In this sample, this clonotype turned up a few times. V and J are TRBV20-1 and TRBJ1-1, with D uncertain. Per germline, CDR1 DFQATT and CDR2 SNEGSKA (reference sequence). The CDR3 runs to 13 residues. The germline V and J ends were trimmed by 0 bases and 2 bases, with 7 bases remaining between them. The CDR3 sequence is CSARDVTNTEAFF. The CDR3 nucleotides are TGCAGTGCTAGAGATGTAACTAACACTGAAGCTTTCTTT.

The chain carries TRBV12-3 or TRBV12-4 and TRBJ1-1; D is unresolved. V was cut by 6 bases and J by 1 base, with 15 bases left in between. The CDR3 sequence is 15 residues long. The CDR3 region has the DNA TGTGCCAGCAGCCTTGTATCGTTAGAGAACACTGAAGCTTTCTTT. Translated: CASSLVSLENTEAFF.

This clonotype was counted between two and nine times. This chain uses TRBV20-1 with TRBJ2-7; 8 bases fit TRBD2. This CDR3 has 15 amino acids. Germline CDR1 is DFQATT and CDR2 is SNEGSKA (reference sequence). V lost 2 bases and J lost 2; bases outside the gene matches: 8. The CDR3 sequence: CSARKSGRSAYEQYF. The CDR3 DNA sequence: TGCAGTGCTAGAAAGAGCGGGAGAAGTGCCTACGAGCAGTACTTC.

In DNA, the CDR3 is TGTGCCAGCTCACCTAACCGGGCGGGAGTCGGTTACAATGAGCAGTTCTTC. This sequence encodes CASSPNRAGVGYNEQFF. This chain uses TRBV18 with TRBJ2-1; 7 nucleotides align to TRBD2. Germline assignment: CDR1 KGHSH and CDR2 LQKENI. The length of the CDR3 is 17 residues. Trimming took 3 bases from V and 4 from J; bases not matched to a gene: 12.

The V call is TRBV9, the J call TRBJ2-5, with D unresolved. Germline V gene lookup returns CDR1 SGDLS and CDR2 YYNGEE. This CDR3 has 12 residues. V was shortened by 0 bases and J by 5 bases, with 5 bases between the two germline ends. CDR3 DNA sequence: TGTGCCAGCAGCGTAGAGACGGAGACCCAGTACTTC. This translates into CASSVETETQYF.

The chain links TRBV27 to TRBJ2-5, with 11 bases aligning to TRBD2. The CDR3 length is 15 residues. The ends lost 6 bases at V and 11 bases at J; junction bases unmatched: 14. Germline V lookup: CDR1 MNHEY, CDR2 SMNVEV (reference sequence). The CDR3 nucleotides read TGTGCCAGCAGGGGGGGACTAGCGGTATACAATGAGCAGTACTTC. Translating it yields CASRGGLAVYNEQYF.

CDR3 protein: CASSPEGGLISGEQFF. CDR3 sequence (DNA): TGTGCCAGCAGCCCCGAGGGCGGACTCATTTCAGGTGAGCAGTTCTTC. The V call is TRBV3-1, the J call TRBJ2-1; D might be TRBD2 (5 bases). Trimming cost V 4 bases and J 9 bases, with 22 bases left between them. The CDR3 extends over 16 amino acids. Germline-derived CDR1 and CDR2 are LGHDT and YNNKEL (reference sequence).

J is TRBJ2-1 and V is TRBV7-2; D uncertain. CDR3 size: 16 residues. CDR1 and CDR2 (germline): SGHTA, FQGNSA. The V end lost 1 base, the J end lost 6 bases, and 16 bases lay between the germline ends. CDR3 DNA sequence: TGTGCCAGCAGCTTAGTAGCCCAGAGAGTGTCCAATGAGCAGTTCTTC. Protein sequence: CASSLVAQRVSNEQFF. The full variable domain, its missing parts supplied by reference TRBV7-2 and TRBJ2-1, is GAGVSQSPSNKVTEKGKDVELRCDPISGHTALYWYRQSLGQGLEFLIYFQGNSAPDKSGLPSDRFSAERTGGSVSTLTIQRTQQEDSAVYLCASSLVAQRVSNEQFFGPGTRLTVL.

This clonotype has only a few counts. The chain joins TRBV12-3 or TRBV12-4 to TRBJ2-1, with D maybe TRBD2 (6 bases). CDR3 length: 15 amino acids. The V end was cut by 7 bases, the J end by 6 bases, with 19 bases between. CDR3 sequence reads: CASTPGVGGGNEQFF. DNA for the CDR3: TGTGCCAGCACCCCCGGGGTGGGGGGAGGCAATGAGCAGTTCTTC.

The rearrangement joins TRBV7-2 to TRBJ2-3; 11 bases are a match to TRBD2. J was trimmed by 1 base and V by 4 bases; bases with no gene match: 10. Germline V CDR1 and CDR2: SGHTA, FQGNSA. The CDR3 covers 18 residues. The DNA of the CDR3 is TGTGCCAGCAGCTGGGGACTACTAGCGGGAGTCGGCACAGATACGCAGTATTTT. Its translation: CASSWGLLAGVGTDTQYF.

This clonotype was seen a few times. This chain connects TRBV6-6 to TRBJ2-4; 9 bases align to TRBD2. Germline values: CDR1 MNHNY, CDR2 SVGAGI (reference sequence). V was clipped by 0 bases and J by 0 bases; unmatched bases: 3. The CDR3 covers 17 residues. The CDR3 region has the DNA TGTGCCAGCAGTTACTCTAGCGGGAGAGGAGCCAAAAACATTCAGTACTTC. It yields the protein CASSYSSGRGAKNIQYF.

The chain recombines TRBV27 with TRBJ2-4; D uncertain. V gave up 10 bases and J gave up 11 bases, with 15 bases separating them. Germline CDR1 and CDR2: MNHEY and SMNVEV (reference sequence). The CDR3 length is 11 residues. CDR3 amino acids: CATGYPRVQYF. CDR3 sequence (DNA): TGTGCCACCGGGTATCCTAGGGTTCAGTACTTC.

This chain links TRBV11-2 with TRBJ2-5, with 10 positions matching TRBD1. The tail of the sequence fits TRBJ2-7 better, so the J call may be wrong. Looked up from germline, CDR1 is SGHAT and CDR2 is FQNNGV. There are 15 residues in the CDR3. The CDR3 spells CASREPGQGNYEQYF. Here the CDR3 DNA reads TGTGCCAGCAGGGAACCGGGACAGGGGAACTACGAGCAGTACTTC.

The chain recombines TRBV7-9 with TRBJ2-5; 9 nucleotides match TRBD1. Near its end, the DNA agrees better with TRBJ2-7, so the J call may be wrong. Germline assignment: CDR1 SEHNR and CDR2 FQNEAQ (reference sequence). The CDR3 loop spans 15 amino acids. CDR3 sequence reads: CASSLLTGGFYEQYF. The CDR3 DNA sequence: TGTGCCAGCAGCTTATTGACAGGGGGGTTCTACGAGCAGTACTTC.

This chain links TRBV5-1 with TRBJ2-3; D possibly corresponds to TRBD1 (6 bases). From germline, CDR1 is SGHRS and CDR2 YFSETQ. This CDR3 has 15 amino acids. V was trimmed by 2 bases and J by 6 bases, leaving 16 bases between them. The CDR3, as DNA: TGCGCCAGCAGCTTCGAGGGGCAGGGGTCGGATACGCAGTATTTT. It yields the protein CASSFEGQGSDTQYF.

This clonotype was counted only a few times. The rearrangement joins TRBV29-1 to TRBJ2-5; D may be TRBD1 (6 bases). Looked up from germline, CDR1 is SQVTM and CDR2 is ANQGSEA. V was pared by 5 bases and J by 1 base, with 14 bases between. CDR3 length: 14 residues. The DNA of the CDR3 is TGCAGCGTTACCAAACAGGGTCCCCAAGAGACCCAGTACTTC. Translating it yields CSVTKQGPQETQYF. Using reference TRBV29-1 and TRBJ2-5 for the parts outside the CDR3, the full variable domain is SAVISQKPSRDICQRGTSLTIQCQVDSQVTMMFWYRQQPGQSLTLIATANQGSEATYESGFVIDKFPISRPNLTFSTLTVSNMSPEDSSIYLCSVTKQGPQETQYFGPGTRLLVL.